This T cell receptor (beta chain) appears in the sequencing data of a study of control samples from healthy donors and cancer patients (TCRdb year 2020). Library creation used the immunoSEQ multiplex PCR assay. TCRdb stores this immuneACCESS table with in-frame sequences only. Part of the clones is absent; in the studies checked, under half of the shortfall reflects unresolved V genes, and no reason is known for the rest. The sample has over 150,000 clones on record, roughly 94% of them singletons. The ten largest make up around 1.3% of the sample. With respect to this clone: Its antigen is still unknown. No base-level quality is on record; no much larger clone is a single base apart.

The CDR3 runs 13 residues from the cysteine to the phenylalanine. Of the read, only the CDR3 DNA is kept; its 39 bases are in frame from base 1. V gives up 2 bases and J gives up 5 bases, and the segment between their germline ends measures 9 bases. In the germline V gene, CDR1 corresponds to SGHRS and CDR2 to YFSETQ. Material: blood. The receptor was isolated from a woman between 18 and 29 years old in good health. Recombination joined TRBV5-1 with TRBJ2-3, with a tentative D gene TRBD2 over 6 matching bases. The CDR3 has the sequence CASSFPGVDTQYF. The sequenced DNA: TGCGCCAGCAGCTTTCCGGGAGTAGATACGCAGTATTTT.